Each of the 16 T cell receptor beta chains below was sequenced from the same sample in a study of blood T cell repertoires in COVID-19. Profiling relied on immunoSEQ multiplex PCR, and the TCRdb table lists in-frame clones only, not all of them. The sample lists roughly 120,000 clones; 86% were seen once. Material: peripheral blood. The receptor set was obtained from a human donor in a cohort sampled during active COVID-19.

This clone appeared once. This chain links TRBV30 with TRBJ2-1; TRBD2 matches at 15 bases. CDR1 is GTSNPN, CDR2 SVGIG, per germline (reference sequence). CDR3 size: 15 residues. Trimming cost V 1 base and J 9 bases; bases outside gene matches: 4. The CDR3 nucleotides read TGTGCCTGGAGTGCCGGGACTAGCGGGAGGAGTGAGCAGTTCTTC. It translates to CAWSAGTSGRSEQFF.

This chain links TRBV27 with TRBJ2-7; D gene uncertain. V lost 6 bases to trimming and J lost 3 bases, with 18 bases between them. Germline V gene data show CDR1 as MNHEY and CDR2 as SMNVEV (reference sequence). This CDR3 has 15 amino acids. The CDR3 sequence is CASSSRLTPYYEQYF. The DNA for the CDR3 is TGTGCCAGCAGCTCCAGGCTGACCCCCTACTACGAGCAGTACTTC.

The chain combines TRBV18 with TRBJ2-5; 7 bases align to TRBD1. Germline CDR1 reads KGHSH; CDR2 reads LQKENI. Losses at the gene ends were 4 bases for V and 5 bases for J; bases not matched to a gene: 7. This CDR3 region has 14 residues. In DNA, the CDR3 is TGTGCCAGCTCACAACAGGGGAATGGCGAGACCCAGTACTTC. It is translated as CASSQQGNGETQYF.

The rearrangement links TRBV10-2 to TRBJ1-2; the D is unclear. V was cut by 0 bases and J by 7 bases, with 12 bases left in between. Looked up from germline, CDR1 is WSHSY and CDR2 is SAAADI. There are 14 residues in the CDR3. The CDR3 spells CASSESPRGTGYTF. The CDR3 nucleotides read TGCGCCAGCAGTGAGTCCCCCCGGGGTACTGGCTACACCTTC.

The V call is TRBV9, the J call TRBJ2-5, with 9 bases lining up with TRBD2. The CDR3 totals 16 residues. The V gene end was trimmed by 4 bases and the J gene end by 5 bases; junction bases not matched to a gene: 12. CDR1 is SGDLS, CDR2 YYNGEE, per germline. DNA of the CDR3: TGTGCCAGCAGCCCCCAGACTAGCGGCGGAGCGGAGACCCAGTACTTC. Residues: CASSPQTSGGAETQYF.

As DNA, the CDR3 is TGCGCCAGCAGCTTGGGCTGGGGACAGGGGCTCTACGAGCAGTACTTC. This gives the protein CASSLGWGQGLYEQYF. V is TRBV5-1 and J is TRBJ2-7; 10 positions agree with TRBD1. Trimming at V came to 0 bases and at J to 3 bases, leaving 6 bases not matched to a gene. CDR1 SGHRS and CDR2 YFSETQ come from the germline V gene. This CDR3 contains 16 residues.

This chain links TRBV6-5 with TRBJ1-2; 9 positions agree with TRBD1. The ends lost 5 bases at V and 3 bases at J; junction bases unmatched: 4. The CDR3 consists of 14 residues. The germline V gene encodes CDR1 MNHEY and CDR2 SVGAGI. The chain's CDR3 is CASSPRTGDYGYTF. DNA for the CDR3: TGTGCCAGCAGTCCAAGGACAGGGGACTATGGCTACACCTTC.

This clone was counted only a few times. The chain has TRBV9 and TRBJ2-7; no firm D call. The germline V gene has CDR1 SGDLS and CDR2 YYNGEE. The CDR3 sequence is 14 residues long. Deletions cut 2 bases from V and 0 bases from J, with 9 bases between. The chain's CDR3 is CASSVVASSYEQYF. CDR3 DNA: TGTGCCAGCAGCGTCGTGGCCAGCTCCTACGAGCAGTACTTC. The full variable domain, completed using reference TRBV9 and TRBJ2-7, is DSGVTQTPKHLITATGQRVTLRCSPRSGDLSVYWYQQSLDQGLQFLIQYYNGEERAKGNILERFSAQQFPDLHSELNLSSLELGDSALYFCASSVVASSYEQYFGPGTRLTVT.

This chain uses TRBV5-1 with TRBJ2-3; TRBD1 might be the D (6 bases). Germline CDR1 and CDR2: SGHRS and YFSETQ. Trimming shortened V by 0 bases and J by 1 base, and 18 bases separated the two germline ends. The CDR3 runs to 18 residues. The CDR3 nucleotides read TGCGCCAGCAGCTTGGTCGAATTGGGGGCGCAGGGCACAGATACGCAGTATTTT. Its translation is CASSLVELGAQGTDTQYF.

This rearrangement joins TRBV19 to TRBJ1-1; 11 bases line up with TRBD1. With V trimmed by 10 bases and J by 4 bases, 11 bases remained unmatched. Germline CDR1 reads LNHDA; CDR2 reads SQIVND (reference sequence). The CDR3 spans 15 residues. CDR3 bases: TGTGCCACCCGCGAAGCCGGGACAGGGGGCACTGAAGCTTTCTTT. Its protein product is CATREAGTGGTEAFF.

The genes are TRBV28 and TRBJ1-5; unclear D gene. Per the germline V gene, CDR1 is MDHEN and CDR2 is SYDVKM. This CDR3 comprises 15 residues. V was trimmed by 2 bases and J by 3 bases, leaving 11 bases between them. CDR3 in DNA: TGTGCCAGCAGTTTAACTACCCCCAACAATCAGCCCCAGCATTTT. Residues: CASSLTTPNNQPQHF.

The J gene is TRBJ2-1, the V gene TRBV7-9; the match to TRBD2 covers 12 bases. CDR3 length: 14 amino acids. V was clipped by 6 bases and J by 9 bases; unmatched bases: 6. Germline CDR1 and CDR2: SEHNR and FQNEAQ (reference sequence). CDR3 protein: CASRLAGGFGEQFF. The CDR3 nucleotides are TGTGCCAGCAGGCTAGCGGGAGGGTTTGGTGAGCAGTTCTTC.

The chain links TRBV5-8 to TRBJ2-1; D remains unclear. The V gene lost 7 bases and the J gene lost 4 bases, with 9 bases spanning the gap. Germline assignment: CDR1 SGHTS and CDR2 YDEGEE. The CDR3 runs 12 residues. For the CDR3, the DNA is TGTGCCAGCCCAGGTCGATACAATGAGCAGTTCTTC. This translates into CASPGRYNEQFF.

This sequence joins TRBV28 and TRBJ1-2; the match to TRBD1 covers 10 bases. V was pared by 4 bases and J by 8 bases, with 10 bases of the junction left unmatched. This CDR3 spans 15 amino acids. Germline loops: CDR1 MDHEN, CDR2 SYDVKM. The CDR3 DNA follows: TGTGCCAGCAGTTCGACAGGGGGCGCGACGGGAGGCTACACCTTC. It is translated as CASSSTGGATGGYTF.

Written as DNA, the CDR3 is TGTGCCAGCAGCTTAGGTTTACCCCGAGGCGGCACTGAAGCTTTCTTT. Translating gives CASSLGLPRGGTEAFF. This sequence joins TRBV7-8 and TRBJ1-1; D gene unclear. The germline gives CDR1 SGHVS, CDR2 FQNEAQ. V lost 1 base to trimming and J lost 4 bases, with 16 bases between them. The CDR3 covers 16 residues.

The rearrangement uses TRBV2 and TRBJ1-5; 7 bases match TRBD1. J was trimmed by 4 bases and V by 7 bases; bases with no gene match: 7. The germline V gene has CDR1 SNHLY and CDR2 FYNNEI. The CDR3 runs to 14 residues. The CDR3 loop reads CASTEQGLNQPQHF. DNA for the CDR3: TGTGCCAGCACAGAACAGGGGTTAAATCAGCCCCAGCATTTT.